The T cell receptor beta chain described here comes from a study of cytomegalovirus exposure and HLA in healthy donors. Broader study findings: Some public TCRs appeared in many individuals, while most sequences were rare.

The length of the CDR3 is 14 residues. In germline, CDR1 is MNHEY, CDR2 SVGAGI. Between the trimmed V and J ends, which lost 5 bases and 9 bases, there was a span of 18 bases. The PCR contained 60 Vbeta and 13 Jbeta primers. Using immunoSEQ multiplex PCR, the repertoire was profiled, and TCRdb retains in-frame clones only, with some absent. The profile covers some 200,000 clones, with 75% to 85% appearing a single time and under 0.75% taken by the ten largest. Notes on this clone: Its cognate antigen is unknown.

The source material was PBMCs. This chain uses TRBV6-5 with TRBJ2-3; D possibly corresponds to TRBD1 (6 bases). The receptor was isolated from a boy aged 5-17 years in good health and CMV-seronegative. The CDR3 nucleotides are TGTGCCAGCAGTCCCTCCCAAGGGGGTGGAACGCAGTATTTT. Amino acid sequence: CASSPSQGGGTQYF.